A single sample gave rise to the 6 T cell receptor beta chains below, sequenced in a study of identical twins. TCRdb recomputed calls from the 5' RACE reads with MiXCR, one row per CDR3 protein. Of hundreds of thousands of distinct CDR3 sequences listed, about 18% are singletons. These data were likewise used in another study, on T cells expressing NK-cell markers.

The material sequenced was PBMCs. These TCRs come from a young woman in good health.

The V gene is TRBV5-5, the J gene TRBJ2-7; no clear D gene. The germline gives CDR1 SGHKS, CDR2 YYEKEE (reference sequence). V was trimmed by 0 bases and J by 2 bases, leaving 9 bases between them. This CDR3 has 14 amino acids. DNA of the CDR3: TGTGCCAGCAGCTTGGAGTCATACGCCTACGAGCAGTACTTC. Its translation: CASSLESYAYEQYF. Drawing the rest from reference TRBV5-5 and TRBJ2-7, the complete variable domain is DAGVTQSPTHLIKTRGQQVTLRCSPISGHKSVSWYQQVLGQGPQFIFQYYEKEERGRGNFPDRFSARQFPNYSSELNVNALLLGDSALYLCASSLESYAYEQYFGPGTRLTVT.

The chain employs TRBV30 and TRBJ2-1; 10 nucleotides align to TRBD2. Germline V lookup: CDR1 GTSNPN, CDR2 SVGIG (reference sequence). The CDR3 runs 16 residues. V lost 2 bases to trimming and J lost 4 bases; unmatched junction nucleotides: 8. The CDR3 coding sequence is TGTGCCTGGAGTCCGTGGGGGACTAGCGAGTACAATGAGCAGTTCTTC. Residues: CAWSPWGTSEYNEQFF.

This clonotype has a handful of counts. The CDR3 bases are TGCAGTGCTCGGCTGGTGGGGCCCGAGCAGTACTTC. The encoded protein is CSARLVGPEQYF. The chain combines TRBV20-1 with TRBJ2-7; D is perhaps TRBD1 (5 bases). CDR3 length equals 12 residues. Germline CDR1 and CDR2: DFQATT and SNEGSKA (reference sequence). Deletions cut 5 bases from V and 6 bases from J, with 14 bases between.

The V gene is TRBV20-1, the J gene TRBJ1-1, with 10 bases matching TRBD1. This CDR3 is built from 15 residues. The V segment lost 5 bases and the J segment 5 bases; nucleotides outside the gene matches: 11. Germline V gene data show CDR1 as DFQATT and CDR2 as SNEGSKA (reference sequence). The CDR3 reads CSAPRQGARETEAFF. CDR3 nucleotide sequence: TGCAGTGCTCCTCGACAGGGGGCGAGGGAGACTGAAGCTTTCTTT.

This chain joins TRBV15 and TRBJ2-2; D is uncertain. Germline assignment: CDR1 LNHNV and CDR2 YYDKDF (reference sequence). The CDR3 has 14 residues. Trimming removed 3 bases from V and 7 bases from J, with 12 bases in between. The CDR3 protein is CATSSSGPSGELFF. Written as DNA, the CDR3 is TGTGCCACCAGCAGTTCCGGGCCTAGCGGGGAGCTGTTTTTT.

This clonotype was recorded a few times. The rearrangement links TRBV5-1 to TRBJ2-1; D may be TRBD1 (5 bases). V was trimmed by 7 bases and J by 12 bases, leaving 14 bases between them. CDR1 and CDR2 (germline): SGHRS, YFSETQ. There are 11 residues in the CDR3. The CDR3 protein is CASGEQVGQFF. The CDR3 DNA reads as TGCGCCAGCGGCGAACAGGTTGGGCAGTTCTTC.